Listed here are 14 T cell receptor beta chains from one sample, sequenced in a study of shared clonotypes between healthy human individuals. Libraries were prepared by immunoSEQ multiplex PCR; TCRdb keeps only in-frame clonotypes and omits some of them. The sample holds roughly 1,500,000 clones; 97% to 99% are singletons and the top ten take approximately 0.4%. The specimen was naive CD4+ T cells sorted from blood. Subset of the sample: CD45RA+ positively selected. Receptors originate from a man aged 25 to 40 in good health.

In regard to this clone: Distinct nucleotide sequences in the sample also encode this CDR3. The chain uses TRBV19 and TRBJ2-3; D may be TRBD1 (7 bases). V was clipped by 4 bases and J by 2 bases, with 13 bases between them. Looked up from germline, CDR1 is LNHDA and CDR2 is SQIVND (reference sequence). The CDR3 extends over 15 amino acids. CDR3 sequence reads: CASSNRQGLTDTQYF. CDR3 nucleotide sequence: TGTGCCAGTAGTAATCGACAGGGACTCACAGATACGCAGTATTTT.

The genes are TRBV12-5 and TRBJ2-2; TRBD2 matches at 10 bases. CDR1 and CDR2 (germline): LGHNT, FRNRAP. V dropped 5 bases and J dropped 8; count of bases not matched to a gene: 14. This CDR3 spans 17 amino acids. The CDR3 spells CASGTIPLAGVSGELFF. CDR3 in DNA: TGTGCTAGTGGTACCATCCCCCTAGCGGGAGTATCGGGGGAGCTGTTTTTT.

The chain couples TRBV7-9 to TRBJ2-7; TRBD2 aligns across 7 bases. Germline V gives CDR1 SEHNR, CDR2 FQNEAQ (reference sequence). Trimming took 0 bases from V and 5 from J; bases not matched to a gene: 10. The CDR3 extends over 16 amino acids. CDR3 DNA: TGTGCCAGCAGCTTAGCGAACAGCGGGATAACCCACGAGCAGTACTTC. Translated: CASSLANSGITHEQYF.

This chain links TRBV10-3 with TRBJ1-5; D is possibly TRBD1 (5 bases). Deletions cut 11 bases from V and 3 bases from J, with 14 bases between. This CDR3 is built from 13 residues. Per germline, CDR1 ENHRY and CDR2 SYGVKD. DNA for the CDR3: TGTGCCTCTCGGGCAGGGCCCAATCAGCCCCAGCATTTT. It encodes CASRAGPNQPQHF.

V is TRBV5-6 and J is TRBJ1-5; 10 nucleotides align to TRBD1. CDR1 is SGHDT and CDR2 is YYEEEE in the germline V gene. The CDR3 runs to 17 residues. Trimming took 3 bases from V and 7 from J; bases not matched to a gene: 13. The CDR3 here is CASSSGTGVEGTQPQHF. The CDR3 DNA reads as TGTGCCAGCAGCTCCGGGACAGGGGTGGAGGGGACGCAGCCCCAGCATTTT.

The rearrangement links TRBV4-1 to TRBJ2-1; 11 nucleotides agree with TRBD1. J was trimmed by 3 bases and V by 2 bases; bases with no gene match: 6. The CDR3 is made up of 17 amino acids. Germline-derived CDR1 and CDR2 are MGHRA and YSYEKL. The CDR3 nucleotides read TGCGCCAGCAGCCAATCCCGGACAGGGGGCGACTACAATGAGCAGTTCTTC. Protein sequence: CASSQSRTGGDYNEQFF.

Only one count was recorded for this clone. The chain couples TRBV27 to TRBJ2-6; D uncertain. The ends were cut back, 3 bases at V and 2 bases at J, with 11 bases in the middle. The CDR3 has 16 residues. From germline, CDR1 is MNHEY and CDR2 SMNVEV (reference sequence). CDR3 region: CASSFGTVAGANVLTF. CDR3 nucleotide sequence: TGTGCCAGCAGTTTCGGTACGGTGGCTGGGGCCAACGTCCTGACTTTC.

The rearrangement links TRBV6-1 to TRBJ1-2; maybe TRBD1 (5 bases). The V end lost 2 bases, the J end lost 6 bases, and 16 bases lay between the germline ends. The CDR3 contains 15 residues. Germline values: CDR1 MNHNS, CDR2 SASEGT. The DNA of the CDR3 is TGTGCCAGCAGTGAATGGTGGGCAGGGATTGATGGCTACACCTTC. It specifies CASSEWWAGIDGYTF.

The chain employs TRBV11-2 and TRBJ2-7, with 7 bases that match TRBD2. This CDR3 has 14 amino acids. From germline, CDR1 is SGHAT and CDR2 FQNNGV. J lost 1 base, V lost 4 bases, and 4 bases had no gene match. The CDR3 loop is CASSSGGGSYEQYF. CDR3 DNA sequence: TGTGCCAGCAGCTCCGGCGGGGGTTCCTACGAGCAGTACTTC.

This sequence joins TRBV5-1 and TRBJ2-7, with no clear D. This CDR3 is built from 15 residues. The V end lost 4 bases, the J end lost 0 bases, and 14 bases lay between the germline ends. In germline, CDR1 is SGHRS, CDR2 YFSETQ. The CDR3 DNA reads TGCGCCAGCAGCACCTTGTCCTCAAGCTCCTACGAGCAGTACTTC. This translates into CASSTLSSSSYEQYF.

This chain links TRBV2 with TRBJ2-7; D is undetermined. Germline CDR1 and CDR2: SNHLY and FYNNEI. The CDR3 runs 14 residues. With 0 bases removed from V and 2 bases from J, the gap between germline ends came to 8 bases. CDR3: CASSEATDAYEQYF. For the CDR3, the DNA is TGTGCCAGCAGTGAAGCTACAGATGCCTACGAGCAGTACTTC.

The chain links TRBV5-4 to TRBJ2-5; 7 bases are shared with TRBD1. This CDR3 has 14 amino acids. Germline V gene sequence: CDR1 SGHNT, CDR2 YYREEE (reference sequence). The V and J ends lost 5 bases and 2 bases, in that order; junction bases with no gene match: 6. The CDR3 DNA sequence: TGTGCCAGCAGTTACGGGACAGAACAAGAGACCCAGTACTTC. Encoded protein: CASSYGTEQETQYF.

V gene TRBV5-6 combines with J gene TRBJ2-5, with unresolved D. Trimming removed 3 bases at V and 1 base at J, with 10 bases between. Germline assignment: CDR1 SGHDT and CDR2 YYEEEE. The CDR3 sequence is 14 residues long. The DNA of the CDR3 is TGTGCCAGCAGCTCCGTAGCTTCCCAAGAGACCCAGTACTTC. Translation: CASSSVASQETQYF. Drawing the rest from reference TRBV5-6 and TRBJ2-5, the complete variable domain is DAGVTQSPTHLIKTRGQQVTLRCSPKSGHDTVSWYQQALGQGPQFIFQYYEEEERQRGNFPDRFSGHQFPNYSSELNVNALLLGDSALYLCASSSVASQETQYFGPGTRLLVL.

This chain connects TRBV7-2 to TRBJ1-2; TRBD1 is a possible D gene (6 bases). This CDR3 spans 14 amino acids. The germline CDR1 and CDR2 sequences are SGHTA and FQGNSA. V dropped 0 bases and J dropped 7 bases, with 12 bases sitting between them. The CDR3 DNA reads as TGTGCCAGCAGCTTAGCCGCAGGGGCCGGTGGCTACACCTTC. It specifies CASSLAAGAGGYTF.